This entry lists 15 T cell receptor beta chains sequenced from one sample in a study of Graves' ophthalmopathy and Graves' hyperthyroidism. Amplification from RNA transcripts yielded the TCR beta CDR3 regions. The library came from an HTBI-primed first-round RT-PCR and a second-round multiplex PCR. In TCRdb, the multiplex PCR reads were re-called with MiXCR into one record per CDR3 protein. The table includes 200,000 to 250,000 distinct CDR3 sequences, under 25% detected once. Sample: peripheral blood. All receptors derive from a woman between 50 and 59 years old with Graves' ophthalmopathy.

This clonotype was counted many times. The V and J genes are TRBV6-5 and TRBJ1-1; perhaps TRBD1 as D (5 bases). V was trimmed by 7 bases and J by 4 bases, leaving 13 bases between them. The V gene's germline CDR1 is MNHEY and CDR2 SVGAGI. CDR3 length: 13 residues. The CDR3 is CASTRGESTEAFF. Written as DNA, the CDR3 is TGTGCCAGCACTCGAGGGGAGAGCACTGAAGCTTTCTTT.

CDR3 protein: CASSPTSGFTYEQYF. As DNA, the CDR3 is TGTGCCAGTAGTCCAACTAGCGGGTTCACCTACGAGCAGTACTTC. The genes are TRBV19 and TRBJ2-7; 9 bases match TRBD2. Trimming took 5 bases from V and 2 from J; bases not matched to a gene: 7. This CDR3 is built from 15 residues. Germline CDR1 and CDR2: LNHDA and SQIVND (reference sequence).

This clonotype was counted ten times or more. V is TRBV27 and J is TRBJ1-1; D call uncertain. Per the germline V gene, CDR1 is MNHEY and CDR2 is SMNVEV (reference sequence). The CDR3 runs 14 residues. Trimming stripped 10 bases from V and 2 bases from J, with 17 bases between. The CDR3 sequence: CATKPLEGNTEAFF. The CDR3 DNA sequence: TGTGCCACCAAACCGTTGGAAGGAAACACTGAAGCTTTCTTT.

Many counts were recorded for this clonotype. The CDR3 reads CASSREFVRELFF. CDR3 DNA: TGTGCCAGCAGTCGAGAGTTTGTGAGGGAGCTGTTTTTT. This chain uses TRBV6-5 with TRBJ2-2; D remains unclear. This CDR3 contains 13 residues. Germline CDR1 MNHEY, CDR2 SVGAGI. Between the trimmed V and J ends, which lost 5 bases and 9 bases, there was a span of 13 bases.

This clonotype has more than one count but fewer than ten. The V and J genes are TRBV30 and TRBJ2-3; 7 bases align to TRBD2. The CDR3 consists of 14 residues. With V trimmed by 4 bases and J by 3 bases, 7 bases remained unmatched. The V gene's germline CDR1 is GTSNPN and CDR2 SVGIG (reference sequence). CDR3: CAWNREVWTDTQYF. CDR3 DNA sequence: TGTGCCTGGAACCGGGAGGTTTGGACAGATACGCAGTATTTT. Combining the CDR3 with reference TRBV30 and TRBJ2-3 gives the whole variable domain SQTIHQWPATLVQPVGSPLSLECTVEGTSNPNLYWYRQAAGRGLQLLFYSVGIGQISSEVPQNLSASRPQDRQFILSSKKLLLSDSGFYLCAWNREVWTDTQYFGPGTRLTVL.

J is TRBJ1-1 and V is TRBV27, with TRBD1 identical over 10 bases. J lost 5 bases, V lost 5 bases, and 11 bases had no gene match. The germline CDR1 and CDR2 sequences are MNHEY and SMNVEV (reference sequence). The CDR3 sequence is 16 residues long. As DNA, the CDR3 is TGTGCCAGCAGTCCCCTCCTGACAGGGGGCAGGACTGAAGCTTTCTTT. Translated, it gives CASSPLLTGGRTEAFF.

The chain is built from TRBV6-2 or TRBV6-3 and TRBJ1-1; 8 positions agree with TRBD1. The ends lost 2 bases at V and 0 bases at J; junction bases unmatched: 11. The CDR3 spans 18 residues. CDR1 MNHEY and CDR2 SVGEGT come from the germline V gene. The DNA of the CDR3 is TGTGCCAGCAGTTACGCCTCAGGGGGCGCGACGGTGAACACTGAAGCTTTCTTT. The encoded protein is CASSYASGGATVNTEAFF.

This clonotype occurred many times. The chain has TRBV2 and TRBJ2-7; D possibly matches TRBD1 or TRBD2 (5 bases each). The CDR3 is 16 amino acids. V was cut by 1 base and J by 0 bases, with 13 bases left in between. Germline V gene data show CDR1 as SNHLY and CDR2 as FYNNEI. The CDR3 DNA sequence: TGTGCCAGCAGTGAAGTAGGGGACCCACGCTCCTACGAGCAGTACTTC. Protein: CASSEVGDPRSYEQYF.

This clonotype was counted at least ten times. The genes are TRBV4-1 and TRBJ1-1; D might be TRBD1 (6 bases). Trimming took off 4 bases at V and 8 bases at J, with 14 bases between the two ends. The germline CDR1 and CDR2 sequences are MGHRA and YSYEKL. The CDR3 covers 13 residues. In DNA form, the CDR3 reads TGCGCCAGCAGCCTTTCTGGGGGCAGCGAAGCTTTCTTT. It translates to CASSLSGGSEAFF.

The table lists this clonotype with a count of one. The chain employs TRBV7-2 and TRBJ2-5; D ambiguous. Deletions cut 4 bases from V and 1 base from J, with 13 bases between. The germline V gene encodes CDR1 SGHTA and CDR2 FQGNSA. The CDR3 length is 15 residues. The chain's CDR3 is CASSSWSYAQETQYF. CDR3 DNA sequence: TGTGCCAGCAGCTCCTGGAGTTACGCCCAAGAGACCCAGTACTTC.

This clonotype was seen at least ten times. This chain joins TRBV27 and TRBJ2-7; D possibly matches TRBD1 or TRBD2 (5 bases each). V lost 0 bases to trimming and J lost 4 bases, with 13 bases between them. CDR3 size: 15 residues. The germline gives CDR1 MNHEY, CDR2 SMNVEV (reference sequence). The CDR3 region is CASSLSGDPTYEQYF. DNA of the CDR3: TGTGCCAGCAGTTTATCAGGGGACCCCACATACGAGCAGTACTTC.

This clonotype was observed at least ten times. The chain carries TRBV2 and TRBJ2-5, with 11 bases that match TRBD2. The ends lost 0 bases at V and 6 bases at J; junction bases unmatched: 9. CDR3 length: 17 amino acids. In germline, CDR1 is SNHLY, CDR2 FYNNEI. This CDR3 is CASSEAVLAGGLKTQYF. The CDR3 bases are TGTGCCAGCAGTGAAGCGGTCCTAGCGGGAGGCTTAAAGACCCAGTACTTC.

This clonotype was seen repeatedly, ten times or more. V gene TRBV3-1 combines with J gene TRBJ2-7; 8 bases line up with TRBD1. The CDR3 has 15 amino acids. The germline CDR1 and CDR2 sequences are LGHDT and YNNKEL (reference sequence). V was clipped by 3 bases and J by 5 bases; unmatched bases: 9. For the CDR3, the DNA is TGTGCCAGCAGCCAGTGGGACAGGATGAGGCACGAGCAGTACTTC. Protein sequence: CASSQWDRMRHEQYF.

This clonotype was picked up a small number of times. The chain has TRBV19 and TRBJ1-1, with D possibly being TRBD1 (6 bases). Between the trimmed V and J ends, which lost 7 bases and 6 bases, there was a span of 18 bases. This CDR3 spans 14 amino acids. Germline V gene sequence: CDR1 LNHDA, CDR2 SQIVND (reference sequence). Here the CDR3 reads CASIPLQGSAEAFF. DNA for the CDR3: TGTGCCAGTATCCCCCTGCAGGGGTCCGCTGAAGCTTTCTTT.

V and J are TRBV12-3 or TRBV12-4 and TRBJ2-7; D uncertain. Trimming cost V 6 bases and J 4 bases, with 16 bases left between them. CDR3 length: 14 amino acids. Here the CDR3 DNA reads TGTGCCAGCAGCCGTCCTGAATCCCTTTACGAGCAGTACTTC. Translated, it gives CASSRPESLYEQYF.